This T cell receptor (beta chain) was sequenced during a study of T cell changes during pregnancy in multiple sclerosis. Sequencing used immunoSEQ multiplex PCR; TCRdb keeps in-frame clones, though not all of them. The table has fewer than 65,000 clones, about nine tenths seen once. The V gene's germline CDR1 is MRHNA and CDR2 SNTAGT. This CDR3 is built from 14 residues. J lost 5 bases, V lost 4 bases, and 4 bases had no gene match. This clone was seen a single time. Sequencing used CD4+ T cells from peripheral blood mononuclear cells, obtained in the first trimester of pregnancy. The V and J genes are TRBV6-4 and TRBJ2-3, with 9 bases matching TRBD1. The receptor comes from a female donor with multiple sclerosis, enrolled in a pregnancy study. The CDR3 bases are TGTGCCAGCAGTGCACAGGGGGCGGGAGATACGCAGTATTTT. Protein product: CASSAQGAGDTQYF.